The 22 T cell receptor beta chains given below trace back to one sample, sequenced in a study of Ad26.COV2.S vaccination and SARS-CoV-2 variants. The repertoire was sequenced with immunoSEQ multiplex PCR; TCRdb's copy has only in-frame clones and lacks some. The table includes about 420,000 clones, over 75% detected once. The treatment denotes: approximately 18 received Ad26.COV2.S at low or high dose, single or two shots; 5 received placebo; per-sample allocation not given. Vaccine and placebo recipients were sampled on day 63 after the first injection. Sequenced here: peripheral blood, sampled in a trial of Ad26.COV2.S vaccine versus placebo. These receptors originate from a person between 18 and 65 years old who received the Ad26.COV2.S COVID-19 vaccine or a placebo.

The V and J genes are TRBV7-2 and TRBJ2-7; D is uncertain. Germline V gives CDR1 SGHTA, CDR2 FQGNSA. V lost 5 bases and J lost 2, with 13 bases in between. This CDR3 is 14 amino acids long. The CDR3 is CASSLGSSAYEQYF. The CDR3 DNA reads TGTGCCAGCAGCCTTGGCTCATCAGCCTACGAGCAGTACTTC.

The chain joins TRBV28 to TRBJ2-7; TRBD1 agrees at 9 bases. Germline lookup yields CDR1 MDHEN and CDR2 SYDVKM. V shed 6 bases and J 2 bases; nucleotides not matched to a gene: 2. There are 13 residues in the CDR3. CDR3 DNA sequence: TGTGCCAGCAGACGGACAGGGGCCTACGAGCAGTACTTC. Its protein is CASRRTGAYEQYF. The complete variable domain, with remaining parts taken from reference TRBV28 and TRBJ2-7, reads DVKVTQSSRYLVKRTGEKVFLECVQDMDHENMFWYRQDPGLGLRLIYFSYDVKMKEKGDIPEGYSVSREKKERFSLILESASTNQTSMYLCASRRTGAYEQYFGPGTRLTVT.

V and J are TRBV7-3 and TRBJ1-6, with 9 positions matching TRBD1. In germline, CDR1 is SGHTA, CDR2 FQGTGA. Trimming removed 4 bases from V and 13 bases from J; junction bases left unmatched: 8. This CDR3 region has 14 residues. CDR3 sequence: CASSSTGGLSPLHF. CDR3 sequence (DNA): TGTGCCAGCAGCTCCACAGGGGGCCTTTCGCCCCTCCACTTT.

The V gene is TRBV19, the J gene TRBJ2-6; TRBD1 agrees at 9 bases. Germline values: CDR1 LNHDA, CDR2 SQIVND (reference sequence). With V trimmed by 1 base and J by 4 bases, 5 bases remained unmatched. The CDR3 loop spans 17 amino acids. This chain's CDR3 is CASSIAGQGSGANVLTF. CDR3 DNA sequence: TGTGCCAGTAGTATAGCGGGACAGGGTTCGGGGGCCAACGTCCTGACTTTC.

This chain links TRBV29-1 with TRBJ1-1; D is undetermined. The V gene lost 0 bases and the J gene lost 6 bases, with 8 bases spanning the gap. This CDR3 spans 12 amino acids. Germline V gene data show CDR1 as SQVTM and CDR2 as ANQGSEA. The CDR3 spells CSVEEGIAEAFF. CDR3 nucleotide sequence: TGCAGCGTTGAAGAGGGGATCGCTGAAGCTTTCTTT.

This chain's CDR3 is CASSRRSYNEQFF. DNA for the CDR3: TGTGCCAGCAGTCGACGCTCCTACAATGAGCAGTTCTTC. This chain links TRBV6-2 or TRBV6-3 with TRBJ2-1; the D is unclear. Germline V gene sequence: CDR1 MNHEY, CDR2 SVGEGT. The CDR3 is 13 amino acids. Deletions cut 5 bases from V and 0 bases from J, with 5 bases between.

The chain links TRBV25-1 to TRBJ1-1, with a tentative D call TRBD1 (5 bases). Trimming took 5 bases from V and 6 from J, leaving 16 bases between them. The CDR3 covers 14 residues. Germline V CDR1 and CDR2: MGHDK, SYGVNS. The CDR3: CASSSMGLGAEAFF. The CDR3 region has the DNA TGTGCCAGCAGTTCCATGGGGTTAGGGGCTGAAGCTTTCTTT. The full variable domain, with the rest looked up from reference TRBV25-1 and TRBJ1-1, is EADIYQTPRYLVIGTGKKITLECSQTMGHDKMYWYQQDPGMELHLIHYSYGVNSTEKGDLSSESTVSRIRTEHFPLTLESARPSHTSQYLCASSSMGLGAEAFFGQGTRLTVV.

The chain is built from TRBV18 and TRBJ2-1; 7 bases are shared with TRBD1. The CDR3 runs to 18 residues. Germline V gene lookup returns CDR1 KGHSH and CDR2 LQKENI. V was clipped by 2 bases and J by 1 base; unmatched bases: 11. Here the CDR3 DNA reads TGTGCCAGCTCACCAGGCGCAGGGGGTGCTTTGTCCTACAATGAGCAGTTCTTC. Protein product: CASSPGAGGALSYNEQFF.

The V and J genes are TRBV28 and TRBJ2-1; 7 nucleotides match TRBD1. CDR3 length equals 14 residues. With V trimmed by 5 bases and J by 3 bases, 4 bases remained unmatched. Germline values: CDR1 MDHEN, CDR2 SYDVKM. CDR3: CASSLGQYYNEQFF. The CDR3 DNA reads TGTGCCAGCAGTCTGGGACAGTACTACAATGAGCAGTTCTTC.

The genes are TRBV18 and TRBJ2-5; TRBD2 matches 15 bases. J was trimmed by 1 base and V by 5 bases; bases with no gene match: 11. Germline V CDR1 and CDR2: KGHSH, LQKENI. The CDR3 covers 19 residues. The CDR3 DNA sequence: TGTGCCAGCTCAAAACCGGGACTAGCGGGGGGAATCCCCCAAGAGACCCAGTACTTC. The encoded protein is CASSKPGLAGGIPQETQYF.

The chain couples TRBV6-5 to TRBJ1-2, with 7 positions matching TRBD1. Germline V lookup: CDR1 MNHEY, CDR2 SVGAGI. The CDR3 length is 15 residues. Losses at the gene ends were 7 bases for V and 7 bases for J; bases not matched to a gene: 15. The chain's CDR3 is CASNPGGQDQAGYTF. The DNA for the CDR3 is TGTGCCAGCAATCCAGGCGGACAGGACCAAGCTGGCTACACCTTC.

The chain recombines TRBV27 with TRBJ2-6, with D unresolved. This CDR3 is built from 14 residues. Germline loops: CDR1 MNHEY, CDR2 SMNVEV (reference sequence). V was cut by 5 bases and J by 2 bases, with 7 bases left in between. CDR3 DNA sequence: TGTGCCAGCAGTCACAGTACTGGGGCCAACGTCCTGACTTTC. This gives the protein CASSHSTGANVLTF. Full variable domain (remainder filled in from reference TRBV27 and TRBJ2-6): EAQVTQNPRYLITVTGKKLTVTCSQNMNHEYMSWYRQDPGLGLRQIYYSMNVEVTDKGDVPEGYKVSRKEKRNFPLILESPSPNQTSLYFCASSHSTGANVLTFGAGSRLTVL.

The chain employs TRBV7-9 and TRBJ2-1; unclear D gene. This CDR3 has 12 residues. The germline gives CDR1 SEHNR, CDR2 FQNEAQ (reference sequence). V lost 4 bases and J 15 bases, leaving 16 bases between the germline ends. As DNA, the CDR3 is TGTGCCAGCAGCTCCGGACGCAACCAGGCGTTCTTC. It specifies CASSSGRNQAFF.

J is TRBJ1-4 and V is TRBV15, with TRBD1 as a possible D gene (5 bases). There are 14 residues in the CDR3. V lost 0 bases, J lost 8 bases, and 10 bases lay in between. The germline CDR1 and CDR2 sequences are LNHNV and YYDKDF (reference sequence). DNA of the CDR3: TGTGCCACCAGCAGAGATGGGGACGGAGAAAAACTGTTTTTT. Protein: CATSRDGDGEKLFF. The whole variable domain, remainder taken from reference TRBV15 and TRBJ1-4, is DAMVIQNPRYQVTQFGKPVTLSCSQTLNHNVMYWYQQKSSQAPKLLFHYYDKDFNNEADTPDNFQSRRPNTSFCFLDIRSPGLGDTAMYLCATSRDGDGEKLFFGSGTQLSVL.

V gene TRBV3-1 (or the pseudogene TRBV3-2) combines with J gene TRBJ2-5; a possible D gene is TRBD1 (5 bases). This CDR3 is 15 amino acids long. The V gene's germline CDR1 is LGHDT and CDR2 YNNKEL (reference sequence). V was pared by 4 bases and J by 5 bases, with 17 bases between. CDR3 DNA: TGTGCCAGCAGCCGACAGACGGTAGCTTGGGAGACCCAGTACTTC. Protein: CASSRQTVAWETQYF.

This clone was seen more than once but under ten times. CDR3: CASSRQEFQPQHF. The DNA for the CDR3 is TGTGCCAGTAGTAGGCAGGAGTTTCAGCCCCAGCATTTT. J is TRBJ1-5 and V is TRBV19; D remains unclear. The CDR3 loop spans 13 amino acids. V was trimmed by 4 bases and J by 6 bases, leaving 10 bases between them. Germline V CDR1 and CDR2: LNHDA, SQIVND (reference sequence).

The gene calls are TRBV9 and TRBJ1-1; 11 bases are shared with TRBD1. The junction had 4 bases not matched to a gene; V was cut back by 0 bases and J by 6 bases. Per germline, CDR1 SGDLS and CDR2 YYNGEE. CDR3 size: 15 residues. CDR3 coding DNA: TGTGCCAGCAGCGTAGGACGGGACAGGGGGTCTGAAGCTTTCTTT. It translates to CASSVGRDRGSEAFF. The full variable domain, with the rest looked up from reference TRBV9 and TRBJ1-1, is DSGVTQTPKHLITATGQRVTLRCSPRSGDLSVYWYQQSLDQGLQFLIQYYNGEERAKGNILERFSAQQFPDLHSELNLSSLELGDSALYFCASSVGRDRGSEAFFGQGTRLTVV.

This clone was observed a few times. V gene TRBV2 combines with J gene TRBJ1-2; D unclear. Trimming took off 0 bases at V and 4 bases at J, with 6 bases between the two ends. Germline V gene lookup returns CDR1 SNHLY and CDR2 FYNNEI. CDR3 length equals 13 residues. The CDR3 spells CASSEAAVYGYTF. The CDR3 bases are TGTGCCAGCAGTGAAGCGGCAGTCTATGGCTACACCTTC. The complete variable domain, with remaining parts taken from reference TRBV2 and TRBJ1-2, reads EPEVTQTPSHQVTQMGQEVILRCVPISNHLYFYWYRQILGQKVEFLVSFYNNEISEKSEIFDDQFSVERPDGSNFTLKIRSTKLEDSAMYFCASSEAAVYGYTFGSGTRLTVV.

The V call is TRBV19, the J call TRBJ1-4; D possibly corresponds to TRBD1 (6 bases). V lost 2 bases and J 8 bases, leaving 18 bases between the germline ends. The CDR3 loop spans 16 amino acids. The germline gives CDR1 LNHDA, CDR2 SQIVND (reference sequence). CDR3 residues: CASSIIPSTGGEKLFF. The CDR3 nucleotides are TGTGCCAGTAGTATAATCCCATCGACAGGCGGGGAAAAACTGTTTTTT.

This chain links TRBV4-1 with TRBJ2-7, with 7 bases lining up with TRBD2. The CDR3 has 20 amino acids. Germline V gene lookup returns CDR1 MGHRA and CDR2 YSYEKL. The V segment lost 4 bases and the J segment 2 bases; nucleotides outside the gene matches: 23. The CDR3 protein is CASSPWSSGNERGFTYEQYF. The CDR3 nucleotides are TGCGCCAGCAGCCCGTGGTCTTCAGGGAATGAGCGGGGTTTTACCTACGAGCAGTACTTC.

This clone was observed once. This CDR3 is also generated by other DNA sequences in the sample. The V call is TRBV27, the J call TRBJ2-7, with D perhaps given as TRBD1 or TRBD2 (5 bases each). The CDR3 is 13 amino acids. The germline gives CDR1 MNHEY, CDR2 SMNVEV (reference sequence). V dropped 4 bases and J dropped 3 bases, with 10 bases sitting between them. The CDR3 DNA follows: TGTGCCAGCAGTTCAACAGGAGGCTACGAGCAGTACTTC. It codes for CASSSTGGYEQYF.

The J gene is TRBJ2-3, the V gene TRBV7-2, with D perhaps matching TRBD2 (6 bases). Trimming took 4 bases from V and 2 from J, leaving 19 bases between them. This CDR3 is 17 amino acids long. The germline V gene has CDR1 SGHTA and CDR2 FQGNSA. The CDR3 nucleotides are TGTGCCAGCAGCTCCCGAGGTAGCGGAATCTCCACAGATACGCAGTATTTT. It specifies CASSSRGSGISTDTQYF.